The sequence of this TCR beta chain was determined in a study of Graves' ophthalmopathy and Graves' hyperthyroidism. Study details: Peripheral blood was gathered at the point of initial diagnosis, before any treatment started.

Amplification from RNA transcripts yielded the TCR beta CDR3 regions. First-round RT-PCR used HTBI primers; second-round multiplex PCR followed. TCRdb called the multiplex PCR reads again in MiXCR, with one record for every CDR3 protein. The sample includes 740,000 or so distinct CDR3 sequences, roughly two fifths of them seen just once. Many counts were recorded for this clonotype. Its antigen is as yet unknown. Study results and limitations: Blood also held most thyroid clonotypes expanded above 0.001 frequency.

The CDR3 runs to 12 residues. Germline loops: CDR1 SEHNR, CDR2 FQNEAQ (reference sequence). Trimming shortened V by 8 bases and J by 1 base, and 6 bases separated the two germline ends. Excluded: other autoimmune disease, uncontrolled infection, pregnancy or lactation. As the starting material, roughly 10 ml of fresh peripheral blood yielded the PBMCs. The sequence came from an adult man with Graves' ophthalmopathy. The chain uses TRBV7-9 and TRBJ1-5; no definite D call. Sequencing was carried out using peripheral blood. This chain's CDR3 is CASSTSNQPQHF. In DNA, the CDR3 is TGTGCCAGCTCTACGAGCAATCAGCCCCAGCATTTT.